This entry lists 21 T cell receptor beta chains sequenced from one sample in a study of cytomegalovirus exposure and HLA in healthy donors. A multiplex PCR was run with 60 Vbeta primers and 13 Jbeta primers. This table comes from immunoSEQ multiplex PCR, and its TCRdb copy is limited to in-frame clones, with some not included. There are about 130,000 clones in the sample; about 74% occur only once, and 5.8% lies in the top ten. The specimen was PBMCs. These receptors originate from a woman aged 50 to 65 in good health and CMV-seropositive.

In this sample, this clone turned up a few times. V and J are TRBV9 and TRBJ1-1; possible D gene TRBD1, 5 bases. The V and J ends lost 3 bases and 7 bases respectively, with 16 bases between them. The CDR3 is 14 residues long. CDR1 and CDR2 from the germline V gene are SGDLS and YYNGEE. The CDR3 bases are TGTGCCAGCAGCGACGCGGACATATACGGTGAAGCTTTCTTT. Protein product: CASSDADIYGEAFF.

This chain joins TRBV14 and TRBJ2-1; D remains ambiguous. The V and J ends lost 1 base and 7 bases respectively, with 8 bases between them. The CDR3 has 13 residues. In germline, CDR1 is SGHDN, CDR2 FVKESK. The CDR3 spells CASSQARLNEQFF. The CDR3 DNA is TGTGCCAGCAGCCAAGCCCGGTTAAATGAGCAGTTCTTC.

The chain couples TRBV19 to TRBJ2-7; D is perhaps TRBD2 (5 bases). The V end lost 4 bases, the J end lost 2 bases, and 15 bases lay between the germline ends. From germline, CDR1 is LNHDA and CDR2 SQIVND (reference sequence). The CDR3 loop spans 15 amino acids. The CDR3 nucleotides are TGTGCCAGTAGTACCGACCATGAGCGGACCTACGAGCAGTACTTC. Its translation is CASSTDHERTYEQYF. The entire variable domain, with the rest obtained from reference TRBV19 and TRBJ2-7, is as follows: DGGITQSPKYLFRKEGQNVTLSCEQNLNHDAMYWYRQDPGQGLRLIYYSQIVNDFQKGDIAEGYSVSREKKESFPLTVTSAQKNPTAFYLCASSTDHERTYEQYFGPGTRLTVT.

In its sample, this clone was seen a few times. V gene TRBV7-9 combines with J gene TRBJ1-5; D not certain. V dropped 2 bases and J dropped 5 bases, with 7 bases sitting between them. In germline, CDR1 is SEHNR, CDR2 FQNEAQ (reference sequence). The CDR3 loop spans 13 amino acids. CDR3 in amino acids: CASSLNGDQPQHF. Here the CDR3 DNA reads TGTGCCAGCAGCTTAAACGGGGATCAGCCCCAGCATTTT.

The chain joins TRBV30 to TRBJ2-1; 7 bases line up with TRBD2. This CDR3 is 13 amino acids long. The ends lost 5 bases at V and 2 bases at J; junction bases unmatched: 3. Germline-derived CDR1 and CDR2 are GTSNPN and SVGIG (reference sequence). The CDR3 coding sequence is TGTGCCTGGGGCGGGGGTCCCTACAATGAGCAGTTCTTC. Its translation is CAWGGGPYNEQFF.

The gene calls are TRBV7-8 and TRBJ2-7; 7 bases agree with TRBD2. Germline loops: CDR1 SGHVS, CDR2 FQNEAQ. V shed 3 bases, J shed 2 bases, and the junction held 4 bases outside the gene matches. The CDR3 has 14 amino acids. CDR3 DNA: TGTGCCAGCAGCTTGGTAGCGGGCCCCTACGAGCAGTACTTC. It is translated as CASSLVAGPYEQYF.

The V call is TRBV5-6, the J call TRBJ2-1; TRBD1 matches 9 bases. The CDR3 extends over 19 amino acids. The junction had 20 bases not matched to a gene; V was cut back by 4 bases and J by 6 bases. CDR1 SGHDT and CDR2 YYEEEE come from the germline V gene. As DNA, the CDR3 is TGTGCCAGCAGCCCGAGGGGACGAGTCGGGACAGGGTTTGGCAATGAGCAGTTCTTC. It specifies CASSPRGRVGTGFGNEQFF.

The rearrangement joins TRBV6-1 to TRBJ1-2, with a tentative D call TRBD1 (5 bases). The V gene's germline CDR1 is MNHNS and CDR2 SASEGT. The CDR3 totals 15 residues. Trimming cost V 4 bases and J 10 bases, with 22 bases left between them. CDR3 sequence reads: CASSGGRGGLRDYTF. CDR3 nucleotide sequence: TGTGCCAGCAGTGGGGGTCGGGGGGGTTTGAGGGACTACACCTTC.

The chain links TRBV6-6 to TRBJ2-7; 8 nucleotides match TRBD1. This CDR3 is built from 14 residues. CDR1 MNHNY and CDR2 SVGAGI come from the germline V gene (reference sequence). V dropped 6 bases and J dropped 3; count of bases not matched to a gene: 7. The CDR3 DNA reads TGTGCCAGCAGATTTGGACAGGGCGACTACGAGCAGTACTTC. It translates to CASRFGQGDYEQYF.

This clone came up a few times. The chain is built from TRBV6-5 and TRBJ2-7; D ambiguous. The CDR3 consists of 12 residues. Looked up from germline, CDR1 is MNHEY and CDR2 is SVGAGI. Trimming removed 5 bases from V and 6 bases from J, with 11 bases in between. CDR3 nucleotide sequence: TGTGCCAGCAGTCCCCAAAGAGGCGAGCAGTACTTC. Its protein product is CASSPQRGEQYF.

The rearrangement joins TRBV2 to TRBJ2-3, with D possibly being TRBD1 (6 bases). Trimming cost V 11 bases and J 2 bases, with 14 bases left between them. The CDR3 runs to 13 residues. Germline assignment: CDR1 SNHLY and CDR2 FYNNEI. CDR3 DNA: TGTGCCGGACCGGGACAAGACACAGATACGCAGTATTTT. Amino acid sequence: CAGPGQDTDTQYF.

The chain couples TRBV2 to TRBJ2-7; weak D call: TRBD1 (6 bases). Looked up from germline, CDR1 is SNHLY and CDR2 is FYNNEI. Trimming took 7 bases from V and 2 from J, leaving 15 bases between them. This CDR3 contains 14 residues. The CDR3 nucleotides read TGTGCCAGCAAGGGGAACAGGGCCCCCTACGAGCAGTACTTC. It is translated as CASKGNRAPYEQYF.

The genes are TRBV6-5 and TRBJ1-1; D ambiguous. Per the germline V gene, CDR1 is MNHEY and CDR2 is SVGAGI. This CDR3 has 13 amino acids. Trimming took 5 bases from V and 1 from J, leaving 8 bases between them. The CDR3 loop is CASSQTGNTEAFF. The CDR3 DNA follows: TGTGCCAGCAGTCAGACGGGGAACACTGAAGCTTTCTTT.

This clone was picked up a small number of times. The J gene is TRBJ1-3, the V gene TRBV4-2; D may be TRBD1 (5 bases). The V gene lost 0 bases and the J gene lost 4 bases, with 10 bases spanning the gap. This CDR3 contains 15 residues. The germline V gene has CDR1 LGHNA and CDR2 YNFKEQ. CDR3 DNA: TGTGCCAGCAGCCAAGAAGGGCAGGGAGGAAACACCATATATTTT. This gives the protein CASSQEGQGGNTIYF.

The rearrangement joins TRBV21-1 to TRBJ1-4; the table assigns TRBD1, which was not confirmed against the DNA. TRBV21-1 is reported as a pseudogene. The CDR3 sequence is 15 residues long. CDR3 sequence reads: CASSKARTVGEKLFF. DNA of the CDR3: TGTGCCAGCAGCAAAGCGAGGACAGTGGGAGAAAAACTGTTTTTT.

The rearrangement links TRBV23-1 to TRBJ1-1; TRBD1 matches at 11 bases. TRBV23-1 is designated an ORF whose function remains uncertain. V dropped 1 base and J dropped 5; count of bases not matched to a gene: 6. The CDR3 covers 16 residues. The chain's CDR3 is CASSQFGTGGRTEAFF. The CDR3 DNA reads TGCGCCAGCAGTCAATTCGGGACAGGGGGGAGAACTGAAGCTTTCTTT.

V gene TRBV6-5 combines with J gene TRBJ1-5, with TRBD1 as a possible D gene (5 bases). V lost 4 bases and J lost 2, with 6 bases in between. The V gene's germline CDR1 is MNHEY and CDR2 SVGAGI. The CDR3 contains 13 residues. CDR3 loop: CASSLQGNQPQHF. In DNA, the CDR3 is TGTGCCAGCAGTTTACAGGGCAATCAGCCCCAGCATTTT.

The V and J genes are TRBV5-6 and TRBJ1-6; unclear D gene. V was trimmed by 1 base and J by 7 bases, leaving 15 bases between them. This CDR3 region has 16 residues. Per the germline V gene, CDR1 is SGHDT and CDR2 is YYEEEE. CDR3 amino acids: CASSLLPGRRNSPLHF. The CDR3 DNA sequence: TGTGCCAGCAGCTTGTTACCCGGACGGAGGAATTCACCCCTCCACTTT.

The V gene is TRBV19, the J gene TRBJ2-3; 8 positions match TRBD1. Germline loops: CDR1 LNHDA, CDR2 SQIVND (reference sequence). CDR3 length: 14 amino acids. V dropped 10 bases and J dropped 3; count of bases not matched to a gene: 9. In nucleotides, the CDR3 is TGTGCCACCCAGAAGGGACAGGTAACAGATACGCAGTATTTT. Amino acids: CATQKGQVTDTQYF.

This clone was seen a handful of times. This chain uses TRBV7-8 with TRBJ2-7; D possibly corresponds to TRBD2 (5 bases). CDR1 is SGHVS and CDR2 is FQNEAQ in the germline V gene. The CDR3 spans 12 residues. Trimming stripped 6 bases from V and 7 bases from J, with 13 bases between. CDR3 sequence reads: CASSPGGWEQYF. The CDR3 bases are TGTGCCAGCAGTCCAGGCGGGTGGGAGCAGTACTTC.

The chain has TRBV6-8 and TRBJ2-7; the match to TRBD2 covers 10 bases. Germline values: CDR1 MNHGY, CDR2 SAAAGT. The V and J ends lost 5 bases and 0 bases, in that order; junction bases with no gene match: 4. CDR3 length equals 15 residues. The DNA of the CDR3 is TGTGCCAGCAGTGATTCTAGCGGGGGCTCCTACGAGCAGTACTTC. Translation: CASSDSSGGSYEQYF.